This T cell receptor beta chain originates from a study of T cells in narcolepsy. Note on this clone: Its target is not known.

Notes on the study in general: Same-patient CSF and blood CD4+ T cell clonotypes included HCRT-specific and TRIB2-specific autoreactive ones.

Trimming removed 6 bases from V and 5 bases from J, with 23 bases in between. This CDR3 is built from 16 residues. CDR1 is MNHEY and CDR2 is SMNVEV in the germline V gene (reference sequence). Assay: immunoSEQ multiplex PCR; the TCRdb copy retains only in-frame clones and omits some. The table includes just over 20,000 clones, about 91% detected once. The sequence derives from a human donor with narcolepsy. The source material was CD45RA- memory CD4+ T cells from PBMCs. This chain links TRBV27 with TRBJ2-7; D is perhaps TRBD1 (5 bases). The CDR3, as DNA: TGTGCCAGCAGCCCACAACCAGACAGTGTAGGCAACGAGCAGTACTTC. Amino acids: CASSPQPDSVGNEQYF.